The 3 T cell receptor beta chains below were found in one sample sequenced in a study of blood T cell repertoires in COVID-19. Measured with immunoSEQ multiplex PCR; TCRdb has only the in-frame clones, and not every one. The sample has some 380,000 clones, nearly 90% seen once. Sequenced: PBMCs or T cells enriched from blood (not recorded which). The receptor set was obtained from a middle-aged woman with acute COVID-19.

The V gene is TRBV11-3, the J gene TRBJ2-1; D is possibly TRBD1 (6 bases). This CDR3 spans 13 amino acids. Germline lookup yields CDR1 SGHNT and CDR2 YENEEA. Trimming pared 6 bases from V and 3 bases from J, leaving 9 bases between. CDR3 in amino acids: CASSEDSYNEQFF. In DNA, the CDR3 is TGTGCCAGCAGTGAGGACAGCTACAATGAGCAGTTCTTC.

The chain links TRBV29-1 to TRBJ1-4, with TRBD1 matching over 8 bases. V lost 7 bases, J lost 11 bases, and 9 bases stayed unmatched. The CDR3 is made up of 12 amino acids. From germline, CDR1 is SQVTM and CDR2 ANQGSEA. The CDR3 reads CSAAGQGRKLFF. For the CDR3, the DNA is TGCAGCGCCGCCGGACAGGGAAGGAAACTGTTTTTT.

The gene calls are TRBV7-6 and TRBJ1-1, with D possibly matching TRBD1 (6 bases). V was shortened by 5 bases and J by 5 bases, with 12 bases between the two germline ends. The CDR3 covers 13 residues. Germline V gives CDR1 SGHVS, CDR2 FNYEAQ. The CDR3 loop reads CASSLRGGTEAFF. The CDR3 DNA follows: TGTGCCAGCAGCCTTAGGGGGGGGACTGAAGCTTTCTTT.